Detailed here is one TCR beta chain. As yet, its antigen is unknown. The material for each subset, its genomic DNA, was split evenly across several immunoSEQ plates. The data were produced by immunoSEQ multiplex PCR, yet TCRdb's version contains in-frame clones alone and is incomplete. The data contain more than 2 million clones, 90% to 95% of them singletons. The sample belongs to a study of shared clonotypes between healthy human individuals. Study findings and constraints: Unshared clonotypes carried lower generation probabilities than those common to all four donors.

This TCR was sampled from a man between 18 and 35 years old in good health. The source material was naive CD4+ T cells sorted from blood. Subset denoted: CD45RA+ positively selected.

The CDR3 nucleotides are TGTGCCATCAGTGAGGGCGCAGACTCTGGAAACACCATATATTTT. Translation gives CAISEGADSGNTIYF. The rearrangement links TRBV10-3 to TRBJ1-3; D is undetermined. Germline loops: CDR1 ENHRY, CDR2 SYGVKD. The CDR3 runs to 15 residues. Trimming took 2 bases from V and 0 from J, leaving 8 bases between them.